The subject of this entry is one TCR beta chain. The V gene lost 4 bases and the J gene lost 1 base, with 7 bases spanning the gap. The length of the CDR3 is 12 residues. Per the germline V gene, CDR1 is SQVTM and CDR2 is ANQGSEA. This sample is part of a study of T cell changes during pregnancy in multiple sclerosis. Method: immunoSEQ multiplex PCR; TCRdb's copy keeps in-frame clones and lacks some. In the table there are roughly 76,000 clones, over 90% of which are singletons. The TCR was taken from a female donor with multiple sclerosis, enrolled in a pregnancy study. This chain connects TRBV29-1 to TRBJ1-1; no clear D gene. The sample was CD4+ T cells from peripheral blood mononuclear cells, taken after pregnancy. For the CDR3, the DNA is TGCAGCGTTGGGCACAGGAACACTGAAGCTTTCTTT. This codes for CSVGHRNTEAFF.